This TCR beta chain came from a study of monozygotic twins with inflammatory bowel disease. UMIs that included a 6-nucleotide sample barcode were added by template switching, which took place during cDNA synthesis. Amplification of TCRalpha and TCRbeta cDNA involved two nested PCRs that ran for about 15 and 9 cycles. TCRdb reprocessed the 5' RACE reads, keeping one entry per CDR3 protein, no DNA. The repertoire shows fewer than 450,000 distinct CDR3 sequences; the top ten hold just over 2.5%. For this clonotype: Its specificity is unknown.

Study conclusions and caveats: For repertoire similarity, concordant twins did not differ from discordant twins, possibly because power was limited.

The CDR3 covers 16 residues. This chain links TRBV12-3 or TRBV12-4 with TRBJ1-2; TCRdb outputs TRBD1, but without DNA this stays unchecked. This sequence was found in a human donor with ulcerative colitis or Crohn's disease, or a healthy co-twin of an affected twin (not recorded which). Sequencing was performed on blood. The CDR3 loop reads CASSFWGQGINYGYTF.